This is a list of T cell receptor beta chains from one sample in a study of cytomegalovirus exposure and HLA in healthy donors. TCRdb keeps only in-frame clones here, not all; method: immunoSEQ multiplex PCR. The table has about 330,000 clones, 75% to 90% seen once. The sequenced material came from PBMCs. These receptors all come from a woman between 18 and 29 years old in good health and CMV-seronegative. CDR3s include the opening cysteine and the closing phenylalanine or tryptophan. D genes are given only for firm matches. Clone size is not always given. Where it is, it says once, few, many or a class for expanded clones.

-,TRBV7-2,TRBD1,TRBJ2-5,TGTGCCAGCAGCGCCGGACAGGGGAGGGGAGAGACCCAGTACTTC,CASSAGQGRGETQYF
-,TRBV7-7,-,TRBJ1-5,TGTGCTAGCAGCTTAGGGCATAACCAGCCCCAGCATTTT,CASSLGHNQPQHF
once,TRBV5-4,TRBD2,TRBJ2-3,TGTGCCAGCAGCTTGGTTATTGCGGGAGGCAGCACAGATACGCAGTATTTT,CASSLVIAGGSTDTQYF
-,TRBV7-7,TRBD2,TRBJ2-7,TGTGCCAGCAGCTTAGGGACTAGCCCCGGCGAGCAGTACTTC,CASSLGTSPGEQYF
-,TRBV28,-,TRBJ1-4,TGTGCCAGCAGTTCATCAAAACGGGGGTTGGACGAAAAACTGTTTTTT,CASSSSKRGLDEKLFF
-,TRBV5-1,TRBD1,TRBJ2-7,TGCGCCAGCAGCTTGGGAACCCCGGGACAGGGGGAGCAGTACTTC,CASSLGTPGQGEQYF
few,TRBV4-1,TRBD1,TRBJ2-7,TGCGCCAGCAGCCAGAGGCAATTGGGACAGACCTACGAGCAGTACTTC,CASSQRQLGQTYEQYF
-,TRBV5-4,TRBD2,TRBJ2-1,TGTGCCAGCAGAAATTCCGGGACTAGCGGGAGGGCCTACAATGAGCAGTTCTTC,CASRNSGTSGRAYNEQFF
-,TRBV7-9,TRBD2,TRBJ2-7,TGTGCCAGCAGCTGGGGGACTAGCGGGACCGACGAGCAGTACTTC,CASSWGTSGTDEQYF
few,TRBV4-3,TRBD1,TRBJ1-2,TGCGCCAGCAGCCCAGGACAGGGCGGCTATGGCTACACCTTC,CASSPGQGGYGYTF